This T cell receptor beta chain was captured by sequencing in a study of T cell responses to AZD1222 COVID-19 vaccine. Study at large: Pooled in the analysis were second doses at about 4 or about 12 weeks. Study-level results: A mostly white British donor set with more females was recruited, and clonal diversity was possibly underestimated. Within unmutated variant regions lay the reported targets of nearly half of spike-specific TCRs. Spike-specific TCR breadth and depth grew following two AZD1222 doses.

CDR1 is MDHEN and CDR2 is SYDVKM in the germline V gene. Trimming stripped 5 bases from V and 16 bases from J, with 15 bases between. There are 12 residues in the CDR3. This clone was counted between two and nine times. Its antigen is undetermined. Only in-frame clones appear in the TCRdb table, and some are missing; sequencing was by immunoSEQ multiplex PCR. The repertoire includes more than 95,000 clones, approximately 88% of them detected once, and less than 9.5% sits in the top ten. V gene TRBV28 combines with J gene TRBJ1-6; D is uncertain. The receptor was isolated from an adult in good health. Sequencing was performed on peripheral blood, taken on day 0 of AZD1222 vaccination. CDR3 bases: TGTGCCAGCAGTCGCGATATTACGGTTCTCCACTTT. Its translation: CASSRDITVLHF.